The source of this T cell receptor (beta chain) is a study of radiation and T cells in renal cell carcinoma. V shed 2 bases and J shed 3 bases, with 12 bases lying between them. This CDR3 has 15 residues. Germline values: CDR1 SGHRS, CDR2 YFSETQ. The treatment denotes: treatment-naive control, cytoreductive nephrectomy. The patient's renal cell carcinoma had clear cell pathology. Study conclusions and caveats: Dominant CDR3 motifs were more common in irradiated tumors than controls.

Notes on this clone: Antigen specificity is unknown.

Data came from immunoSEQ multiplex PCR; TCRdb stores just in-frame clones and leaves some out. The profile shows about 9,700 clones, about two thirds of them singletons. The chain uses TRBV5-1 and TRBJ2-1; tentatively, D is TRBD2 (6 bases). The material sequenced was tumor tissue, taken from a patient whose treatment was nephrectomy without radiotherapy. This clonotype originated in a man aged 60 to 75 with renal cell carcinoma. The CDR3 is CASSLSGEGYNEQFF. CDR3 nucleotides: TGCGCCAGCAGCTTATCGGGAGAGGGCTACAATGAGCAGTTCTTC.